The source of this T cell receptor (beta chain) is a study of shared clonotypes between healthy human individuals (dated by TCRdb to the early 2020s). Notes on the research overall: Two women and a few men aged 18 to 49 years were included in the cohort. For each donor, three plates each were used for CD4 naive and CD4 memory, two plates were used for CD8 naive, and one plate was used for CD8 memory. To estimate repertoire size and how much clonotypes are shared between individuals, the study performed deep sequencing of blood TCR repertoires from 4 to 6 healthy adults. Per donor, leukapheresis produced somewhere between about 0.9 and 9.5 billion PBMCs. To increase sequencing depth and limit assay-specific biases, different laboratories used diverse techniques to prepare libraries and sequence TCR repertoires.

For this clone: This receptor's antigen is unknown. No quality values exist for individual bases; no much larger clone is one base distant.

General conclusions and limits of the study: Rarefaction of sorted-subset datasets indicated incomplete sequencing despite the large sequencing depth. Higher generation probabilities were observed for clonotypes shared by all four sorted-subset donors than for non-shared clonotypes. The genetic and exposure-history diversity represented was limited by the small number of donors. Sampling was restricted to blood, and TCR repertoires in tissues likely differ from the TCR repertoires found in blood. Naive subsets generally had larger estimated clonotype richness than memory subsets. Based on pairwise subsampling, the degree of clonotype sharing among donors was expected to be affected by sequencing depth. When a handful of donors were compared, the shared fraction of clonotypes was around 5% for naive CD4, more than 3% for naive CD8, about 2.5% for memory CD4, and 0.4% for memory CD8.

Using the deep immunoSEQ assay, TCR CDR3 regions were amplified from genomic DNA by multiplex PCR. Genomic DNA extracted from each cell subset was distributed evenly over all wells of several immunoSEQ 96-well plates, and each plate served as one replicate. For sorted subsets, each replicate PCR was loaded with roughly 200 ng genomic DNA, equivalent to some 31,000 T cell genomes. The purified libraries were quantified using a Qubit 3.0 fluorometer, sized with a Bioanalyzer 2100, and then quantified again using the KAPA Library Quantification kit. Every immunoSEQ 96-well plate was sequenced on a separate single-read 150-cycle Illumina NextSeq 550 flow cell. Processing in the source paper ran as follows. Because the immunoSEQ output included only junctional sequences and no quality scores, the filtering could not be the same as the filtering used for full-length reads. To assign V/J genes and CDR3, sequences were annotated against IMGT germline references using PyIR, a Python wrapper for IgBLAST v1.9. Reads with weak V/J assignments (E-value above 1e-6), missing CDR3, stop codons, out-of-frame junctions, or ambiguous translated residues were removed. V3J clonotypes were defined as sequences sharing an identical inferred V gene, J gene, and CDR3 amino acid sequence. Percentage overlap between repertoires was calculated by dividing the number of shared unique clonotypes by the size of the smaller repertoire. Three approaches were used to assess repertoire richness: RTK rarefaction, the Chao1 estimator, and Recon v2.1 estimates of unobserved clonotypes. Generation probabilities were computed with OLGA for all TCRbeta clonotypes obtained by the gDNA method from four donors. TCRdb retrieved this table from immuneACCESS and kept in-frame rearrangements only. Not all clones are present; in checked studies, unresolved V genes account for under half, and no reason is known for the remainder. The V and J calls and clone size come from that table; D and trimming were worked out from the DNA. The table for this sample lists 1,500,000 or so clones; approximately 97% of them were counted only once. The ten largest clones represent roughly 1.2% of the sample.

The donors were healthy, HIV-negative adults with no recently reported acute infections or vaccinations. Every donor was a Caucasian adult living in Nashville, Tennessee, USA. Magnetic negative selection was used to enrich CD4+ T cells, after which naive cells were positively selected on CD45RA and the negative fraction became the memory subset. Blood was collected by leukapheresis, and PBMCs were isolated by Ficoll-Histopaque density gradient centrifugation and then cryopreserved in liquid nitrogen vapor phase. Purity and quantity of every magnetically sorted T cell population were checked by analytical flow cytometry. Genomic DNA was isolated from each sorted fraction and quantified by UV absorbance on a Nanodrop 2000c. Sequenced: naive CD4+ T cells sorted from blood. The cell subset or site tag for this specimen amounts to: CD45RA+ positively selected. This TCR was recovered from a man aged 30 to 39 in good health.

The CDR3 reads as follows: CASSQDRALEQYF. In nucleotide form, the sequence is TGCGCCAGCAGCCAAGATAGGGCTCTCGAGCAGTACTTC. In this chain, TRBV4-3 is recombined with TRBJ2-7, with the D gene uncertain. As encoded in the germline V gene, CDR1 is LGHNA while CDR2 is YSLEER. The CDR3, from cysteine to phenylalanine, totals 13 residues. Only CDR3 DNA remains: 39 bases, in frame from the first base. Trimming costs V 0 bases and J 6 bases, and their ends lie 9 bases apart.